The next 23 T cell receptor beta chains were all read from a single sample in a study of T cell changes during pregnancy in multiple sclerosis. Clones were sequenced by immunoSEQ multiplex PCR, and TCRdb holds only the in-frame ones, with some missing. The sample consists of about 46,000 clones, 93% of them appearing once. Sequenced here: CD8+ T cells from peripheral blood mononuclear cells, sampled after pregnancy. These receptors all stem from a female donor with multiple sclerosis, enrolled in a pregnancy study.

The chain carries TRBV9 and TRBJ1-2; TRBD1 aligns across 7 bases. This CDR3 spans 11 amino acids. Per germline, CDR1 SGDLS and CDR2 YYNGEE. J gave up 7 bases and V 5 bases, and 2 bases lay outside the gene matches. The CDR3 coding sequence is TGTGCCAGCAGACAGGGGAGTGGCTACACCTTC. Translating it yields CASRQGSGYTF.

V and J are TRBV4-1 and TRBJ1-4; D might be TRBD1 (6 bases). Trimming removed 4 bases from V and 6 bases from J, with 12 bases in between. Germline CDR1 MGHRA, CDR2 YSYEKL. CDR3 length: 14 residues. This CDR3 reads CASSREGEDEKLFF. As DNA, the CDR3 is TGCGCCAGCAGCCGAGAGGGGGAGGATGAAAAACTGTTTTTT.

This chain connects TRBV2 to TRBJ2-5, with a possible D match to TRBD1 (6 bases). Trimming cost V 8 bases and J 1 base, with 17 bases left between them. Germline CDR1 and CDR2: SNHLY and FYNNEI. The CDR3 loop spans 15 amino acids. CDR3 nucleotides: TGTGCCAGCCCAATTGAGGGGGACCTCCAAGAGACCCAGTACTTC. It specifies CASPIEGDLQETQYF.

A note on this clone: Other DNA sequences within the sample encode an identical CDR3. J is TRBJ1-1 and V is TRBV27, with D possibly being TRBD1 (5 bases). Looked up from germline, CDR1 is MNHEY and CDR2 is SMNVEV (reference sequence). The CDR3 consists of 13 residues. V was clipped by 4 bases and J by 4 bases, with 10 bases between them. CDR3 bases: TGTGCCAGCAGTTCGGGGGGAGTCACTGAAGCTTTCTTT. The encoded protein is CASSSGGVTEAFF.

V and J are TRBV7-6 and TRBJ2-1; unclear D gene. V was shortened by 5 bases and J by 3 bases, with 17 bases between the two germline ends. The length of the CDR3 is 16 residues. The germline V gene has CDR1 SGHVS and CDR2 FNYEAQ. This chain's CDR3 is CASSPSESAFYNEQFF. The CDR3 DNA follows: TGTGCCAGCAGCCCGTCGGAGAGCGCCTTCTACAATGAGCAGTTCTTC.

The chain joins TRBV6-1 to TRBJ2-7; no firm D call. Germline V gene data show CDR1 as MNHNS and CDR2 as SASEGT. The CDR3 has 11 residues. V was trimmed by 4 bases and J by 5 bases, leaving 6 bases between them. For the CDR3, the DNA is TGTGCCAGCAGTGCATACAACGAGCAGTACTTC. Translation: CASSAYNEQYF.

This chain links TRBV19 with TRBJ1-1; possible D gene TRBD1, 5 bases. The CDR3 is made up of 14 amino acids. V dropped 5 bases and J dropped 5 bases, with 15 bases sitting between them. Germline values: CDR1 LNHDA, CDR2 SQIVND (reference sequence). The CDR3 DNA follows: TGTGCCAGTAGTGAGGTTCAGGGAAATACTGAAGCTTTCTTT. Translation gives CASSEVQGNTEAFF. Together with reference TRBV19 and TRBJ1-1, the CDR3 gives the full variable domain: DGGITQSPKYLFRKEGQNVTLSCEQNLNHDAMYWYRQDPGQGLRLIYYSQIVNDFQKGDIAEGYSVSREKKESFPLTVTSAQKNPTAFYLCASSEVQGNTEAFFGQGTRLTVV.

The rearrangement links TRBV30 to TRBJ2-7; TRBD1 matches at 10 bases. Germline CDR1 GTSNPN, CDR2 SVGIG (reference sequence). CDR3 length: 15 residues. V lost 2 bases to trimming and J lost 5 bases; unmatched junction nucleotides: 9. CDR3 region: CAWSKGTGAFDEQYF. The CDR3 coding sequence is TGTGCCTGGAGTAAGGGGACAGGGGCTTTCGACGAGCAGTACTTC.

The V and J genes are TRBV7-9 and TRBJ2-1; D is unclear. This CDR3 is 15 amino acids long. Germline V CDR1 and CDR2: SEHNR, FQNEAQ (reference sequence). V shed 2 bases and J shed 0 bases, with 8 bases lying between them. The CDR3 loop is CASSLMESSYNEQFF. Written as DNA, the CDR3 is TGTGCCAGCAGCTTAATGGAGAGCTCCTACAATGAGCAGTTCTTC.

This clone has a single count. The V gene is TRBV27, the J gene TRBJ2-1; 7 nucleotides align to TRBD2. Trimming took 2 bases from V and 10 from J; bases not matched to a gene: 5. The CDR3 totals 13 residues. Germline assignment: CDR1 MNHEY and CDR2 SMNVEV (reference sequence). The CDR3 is CASSLGTSVEQFF. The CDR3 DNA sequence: TGTGCCAGCAGTTTAGGCACTAGCGTCGAGCAGTTCTTC.

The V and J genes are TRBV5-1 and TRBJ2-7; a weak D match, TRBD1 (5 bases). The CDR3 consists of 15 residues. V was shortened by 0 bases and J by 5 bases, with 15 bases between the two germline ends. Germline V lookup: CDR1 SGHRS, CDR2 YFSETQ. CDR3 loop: CASSLEGQGWDEQYF. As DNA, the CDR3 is TGCGCCAGCAGCTTGGAGGGCCAGGGATGGGACGAGCAGTACTTC.

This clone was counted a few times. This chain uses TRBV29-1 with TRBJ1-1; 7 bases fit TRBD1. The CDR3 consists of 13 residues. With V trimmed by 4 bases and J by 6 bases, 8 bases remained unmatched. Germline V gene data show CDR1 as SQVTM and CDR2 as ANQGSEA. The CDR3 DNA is TGCAGCGTTGGTCTGACAGGGATGGCTGAAGCTTTCTTT. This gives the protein CSVGLTGMAEAFF.

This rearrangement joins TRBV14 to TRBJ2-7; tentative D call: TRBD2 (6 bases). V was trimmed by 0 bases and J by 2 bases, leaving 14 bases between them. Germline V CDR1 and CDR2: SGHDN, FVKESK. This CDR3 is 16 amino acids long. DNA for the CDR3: TGTGCCAGCAGCCAAGATCAAGCTAGCGATCCCTACGAGCAGTACTTC. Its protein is CASSQDQASDPYEQYF.

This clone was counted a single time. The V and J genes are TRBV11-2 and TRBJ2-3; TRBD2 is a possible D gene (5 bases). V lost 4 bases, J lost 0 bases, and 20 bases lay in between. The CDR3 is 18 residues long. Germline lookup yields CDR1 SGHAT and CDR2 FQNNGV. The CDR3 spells CASSSPFSKSGSTDTQYF. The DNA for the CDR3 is TGTGCCAGCAGCTCCCCTTTTTCGAAGTCGGGGAGCACAGATACGCAGTATTTT.

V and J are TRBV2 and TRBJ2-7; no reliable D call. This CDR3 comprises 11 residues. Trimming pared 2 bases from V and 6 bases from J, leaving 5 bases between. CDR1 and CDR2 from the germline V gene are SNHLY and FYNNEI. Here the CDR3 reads CASSETSEQYF. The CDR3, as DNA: TGTGCCAGCAGTGAAACATCCGAGCAGTACTTC.

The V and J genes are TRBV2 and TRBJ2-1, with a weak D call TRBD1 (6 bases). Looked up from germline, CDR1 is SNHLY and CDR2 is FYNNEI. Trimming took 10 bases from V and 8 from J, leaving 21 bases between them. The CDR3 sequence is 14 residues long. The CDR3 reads CANPKGVGFDEQFF. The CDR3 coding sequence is TGTGCCAACCCGAAGGGGGTAGGGTTCGATGAGCAGTTCTTC.

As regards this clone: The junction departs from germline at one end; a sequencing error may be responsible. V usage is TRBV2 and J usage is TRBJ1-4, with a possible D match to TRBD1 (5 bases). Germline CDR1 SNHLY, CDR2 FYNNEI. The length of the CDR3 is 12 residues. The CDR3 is CASSGGWRDLLF. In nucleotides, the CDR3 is TGTGCCAGCAGTGGAGGATGGCGGGACCTTCTTTTT. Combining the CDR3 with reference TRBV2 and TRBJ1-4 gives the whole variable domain EPEVTQTPSHQVTQMGQEVILRCVPISNHLYFYWYRQILGQKVEFLVSFYNNEISEKSEIFDDQFSVERPDGSNFTLKIRSTKLEDSAMYFCASSGGWRDLLFGSGTQLSVL.

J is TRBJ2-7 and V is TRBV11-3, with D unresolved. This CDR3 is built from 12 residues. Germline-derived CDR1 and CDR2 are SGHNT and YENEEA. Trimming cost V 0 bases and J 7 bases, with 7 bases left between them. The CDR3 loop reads CASSLDSQEQYF. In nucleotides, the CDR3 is TGTGCCAGCAGCTTAGACTCCCAGGAGCAGTACTTC.

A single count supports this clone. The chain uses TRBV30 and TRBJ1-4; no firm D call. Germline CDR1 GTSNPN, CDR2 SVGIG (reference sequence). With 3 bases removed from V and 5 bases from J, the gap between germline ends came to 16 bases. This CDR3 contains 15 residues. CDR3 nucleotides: TGTGCCTGGAGGGGGAGGCCCCCCAAAAATGAAAAACTGTTTTTT. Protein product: CAWRGRPPKNEKLFF.

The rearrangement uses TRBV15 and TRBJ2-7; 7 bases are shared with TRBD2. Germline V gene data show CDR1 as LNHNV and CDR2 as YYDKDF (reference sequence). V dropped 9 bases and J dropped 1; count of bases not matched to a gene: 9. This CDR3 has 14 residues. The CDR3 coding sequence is TGTGCCACTGCTCAAGCGGGGACTTCCTACGAGCAGTACTTC. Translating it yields CATAQAGTSYEQYF.

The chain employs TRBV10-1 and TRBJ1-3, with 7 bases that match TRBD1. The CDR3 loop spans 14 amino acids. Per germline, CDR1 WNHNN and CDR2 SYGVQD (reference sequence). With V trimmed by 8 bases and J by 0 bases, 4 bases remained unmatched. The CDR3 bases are TGCGCCAGCGGGGGACAGTCCTCTGGAAACACCATATATTTT. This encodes CASGGQSSGNTIYF.

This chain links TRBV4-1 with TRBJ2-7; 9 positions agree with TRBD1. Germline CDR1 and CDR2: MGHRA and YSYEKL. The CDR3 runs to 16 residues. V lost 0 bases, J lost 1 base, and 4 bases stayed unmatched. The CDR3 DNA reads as TGCGCCAGCAGCCAAGATGTTGGGACAGGGTCCTACGAGCAGTACTTC. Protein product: CASSQDVGTGSYEQYF.

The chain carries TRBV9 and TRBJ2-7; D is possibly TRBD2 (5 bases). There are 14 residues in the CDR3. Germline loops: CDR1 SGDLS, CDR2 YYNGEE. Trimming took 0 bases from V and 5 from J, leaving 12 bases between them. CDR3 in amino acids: CASSVDLGSDEQYF. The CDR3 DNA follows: TGTGCCAGCAGCGTAGATCTAGGGAGCGACGAGCAGTACTTC.